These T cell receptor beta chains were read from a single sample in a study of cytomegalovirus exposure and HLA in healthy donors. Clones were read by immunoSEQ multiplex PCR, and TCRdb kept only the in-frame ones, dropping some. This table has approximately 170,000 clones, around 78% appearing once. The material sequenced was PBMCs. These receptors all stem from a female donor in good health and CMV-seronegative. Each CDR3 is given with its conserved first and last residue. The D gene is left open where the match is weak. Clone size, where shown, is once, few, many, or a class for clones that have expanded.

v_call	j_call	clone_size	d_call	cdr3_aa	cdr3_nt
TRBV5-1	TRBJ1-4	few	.	CASSLGSQATNEKLFF	TGCGCCAGCAGCTTGGGCAGCCAGGCAACTAATGAAAAACTGTTTTTT
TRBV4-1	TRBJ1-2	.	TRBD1	CASSQPGGRLNYGYTF	TGCGCCAGCAGCCAACCAGGGGGACGGCTTAACTATGGCTACACCTTC
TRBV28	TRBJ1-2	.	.	CASSLRLYGYTF	TGTGCCAGCAGCCTCAGGCTCTATGGCTACACCTTC
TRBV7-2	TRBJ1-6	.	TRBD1	CASSFRDRVSPLHF	TGTGCCAGCAGCTTTCGGGACAGGGTTTCACCCCTCCACTTT
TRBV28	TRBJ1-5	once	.	CASSSPAGSNQPQHF	TGTGCCAGCAGCTCTCCGGCCGGGAGCAATCAGCCCCAGCATTTT
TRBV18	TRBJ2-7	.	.	CASSPTGSSYEQYF	TGTGCCAGCTCACCAACGGGGTCCTCCTACGAGCAGTACTTC
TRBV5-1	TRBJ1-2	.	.	CASSLGAGLDGYTF	TGCGCCAGCAGCTTGGGGGCGGGCCTGGATGGCTACACCTTC
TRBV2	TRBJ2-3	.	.	CASPRRGASTDTQYF	TGTGCCAGCCCGCGTCGCGGGGCTAGCACAGATACGCAGTATTTT
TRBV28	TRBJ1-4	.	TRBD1	CASSPGEGQGRIELFF	TGTGCCAGCAGTCCCGGGGAGGGACAGGGGAGGATCGAACTGTTTTTT
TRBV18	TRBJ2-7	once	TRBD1	CASSPVAGTGGLREQYF	TGTGCCAGCTCACCCGTTGCGGGGACAGGGGGATTACGCGAGCAGTACTTC
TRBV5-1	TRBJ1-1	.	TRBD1	CAGSLGTGYTEAFF	TGCGCCGGCAGCTTGGGGACAGGTTACACTGAAGCTTTCTTT
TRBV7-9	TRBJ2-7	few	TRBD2	CASSRRGGLARNPNYEQYF	TGTGCCAGCAGCCGACGCGGCGGACTAGCGCGAAATCCCAACTACGAGCAGTACTTC
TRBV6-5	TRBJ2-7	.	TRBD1	CASSYSWDRRTYEQYF	TGTGCCAGCAGTTACTCTTGGGACAGGAGGACCTACGAGCAGTACTTC
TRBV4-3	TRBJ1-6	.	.	CASSQDIASNSPLHF	TGCGCCAGCAGCCAAGATATTGCGTCTAATTCACCCCTCCACTTT
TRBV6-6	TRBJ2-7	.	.	CASSYKGGEYEQYF	TGTGCCAGCAGTTACAAAGGGGGAGAGTACGAGCAGTACTTC
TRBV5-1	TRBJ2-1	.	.	CASSLSILGPYNEQFF	TGCGCCAGCAGCTTGTCGATCCTGGGCCCCTACAATGAGCAGTTCTTC
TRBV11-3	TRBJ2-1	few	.	CASSPSSVGEQFF	TGTGCCAGCAGCCCCTCTAGCGTGGGTGAGCAGTTCTTC
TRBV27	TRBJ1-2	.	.	CASSFDSHYGYTF	TGTGCCAGCAGCTTCGACAGCCACTATGGCTACACCTTC
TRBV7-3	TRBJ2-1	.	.	CASSSDRGSYNEQFF	TGTGCCAGCAGCTCGGACAGAGGCTCCTACAATGAGCAGTTCTTC
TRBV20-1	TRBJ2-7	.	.	CSASDNRGQYF	TGCAGTGCTAGTGATAACCGGGGGCAGTACTTC